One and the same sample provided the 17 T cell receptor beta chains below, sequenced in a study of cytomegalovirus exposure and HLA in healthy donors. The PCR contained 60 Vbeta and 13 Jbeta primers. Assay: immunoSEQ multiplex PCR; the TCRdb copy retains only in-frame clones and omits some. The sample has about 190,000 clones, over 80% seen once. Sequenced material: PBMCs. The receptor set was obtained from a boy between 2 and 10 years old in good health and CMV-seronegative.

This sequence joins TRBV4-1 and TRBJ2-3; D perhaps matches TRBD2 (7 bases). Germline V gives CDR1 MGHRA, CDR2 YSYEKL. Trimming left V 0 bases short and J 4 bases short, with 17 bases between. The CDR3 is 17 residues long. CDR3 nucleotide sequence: TGCGCCAGCAGCCAAGAGACTACTGGGGGGGCTTCAGATACGCAGTATTTT. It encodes CASSQETTGGASDTQYF.

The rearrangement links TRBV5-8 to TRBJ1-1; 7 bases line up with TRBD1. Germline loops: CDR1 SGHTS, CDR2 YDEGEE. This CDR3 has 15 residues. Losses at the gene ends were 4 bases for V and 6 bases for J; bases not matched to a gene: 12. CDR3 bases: TGTGCCAGCAGCCCTAATGACAGGGCAAGAGCTGAAGCTTTCTTT. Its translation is CASSPNDRARAEAFF.

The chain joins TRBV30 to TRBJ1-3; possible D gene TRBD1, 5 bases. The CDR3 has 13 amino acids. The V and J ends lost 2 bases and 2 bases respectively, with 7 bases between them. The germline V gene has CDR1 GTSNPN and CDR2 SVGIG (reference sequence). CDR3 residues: CAWSLGAGNTIYF. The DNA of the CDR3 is TGTGCCTGGAGTTTAGGGGCTGGAAACACCATATATTTT.

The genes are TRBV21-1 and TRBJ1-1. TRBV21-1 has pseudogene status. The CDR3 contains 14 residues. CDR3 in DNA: TGTGCCAGCAGCATCGGGCGGGGGAAGGCTGAAGCTTTCTTT. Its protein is CASSIGRGKAEAFF.

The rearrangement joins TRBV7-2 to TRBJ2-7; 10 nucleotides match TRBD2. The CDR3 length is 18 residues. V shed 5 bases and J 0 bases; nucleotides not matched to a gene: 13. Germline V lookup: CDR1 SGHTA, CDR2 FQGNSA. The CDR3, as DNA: TGTGCCAGCAGCCTCACCTCTTCTAGCGGGAGAAGCTCCTACGAGCAGTACTTC. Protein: CASSLTSSSGRSSYEQYF.

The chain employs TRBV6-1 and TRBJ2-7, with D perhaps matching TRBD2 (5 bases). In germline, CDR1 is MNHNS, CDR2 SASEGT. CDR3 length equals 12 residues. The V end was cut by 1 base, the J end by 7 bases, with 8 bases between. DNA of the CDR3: TGTGCCAGCAGTGAAGGTTCGGGGGAGCAGTACGTC. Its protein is CASSEGSGEQYV.

In DNA form, the CDR3 reads TGCGCCAGCAGCTTGGGGGTCGGGCAGTACTTC. Its translation: CASSLGVGQYF. This chain connects TRBV5-1 to TRBJ2-5, with D hard to call. V gave up 0 bases and J gave up 11 bases, with 8 bases separating them. Germline assignment: CDR1 SGHRS and CDR2 YFSETQ. This CDR3 has 11 amino acids.

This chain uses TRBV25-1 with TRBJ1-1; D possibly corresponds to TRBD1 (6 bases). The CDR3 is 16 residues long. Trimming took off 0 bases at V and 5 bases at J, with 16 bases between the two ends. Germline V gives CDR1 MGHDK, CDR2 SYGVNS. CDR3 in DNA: TGTGCCAGCAGTGAATACCCAACAGGGAGAGAGACTGAAGCTTTCTTT. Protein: CASSEYPTGRETEAFF. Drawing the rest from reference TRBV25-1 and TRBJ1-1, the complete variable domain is EADIYQTPRYLVIGTGKKITLECSQTMGHDKMYWYQQDPGMELHLIHYSYGVNSTEKGDLSSESTVSRIRTEHFPLTLESARPSHTSQYLCASSEYPTGRETEAFFGQGTRLTVV.

DNA for the CDR3: TGTGCCAGTAGTTATCTAGCGGGAGGGCCTGGGAATGAGCAGTTCTTC. This sequence encodes CASSYLAGGPGNEQFF. The V and J genes are TRBV19 and TRBJ2-1; 12 bases align to TRBD2. The CDR3 is 16 residues long. With V trimmed by 5 bases and J by 7 bases, 9 bases remained unmatched. The germline CDR1 and CDR2 sequences are LNHDA and SQIVND (reference sequence).

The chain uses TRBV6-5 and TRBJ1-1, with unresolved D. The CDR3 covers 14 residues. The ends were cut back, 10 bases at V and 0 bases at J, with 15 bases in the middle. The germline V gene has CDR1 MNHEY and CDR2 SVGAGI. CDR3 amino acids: CATEIAQLNTEAFF. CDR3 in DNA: TGTGCCACGGAAATTGCACAGTTGAACACTGAAGCTTTCTTT.

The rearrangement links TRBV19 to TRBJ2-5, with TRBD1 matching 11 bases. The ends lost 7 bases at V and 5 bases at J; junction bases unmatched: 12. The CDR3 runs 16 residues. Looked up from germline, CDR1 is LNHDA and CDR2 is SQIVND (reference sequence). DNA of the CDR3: TGTGCCAGTACCACCTCCGGGACAGGGGGACGTGAGACCCAGTACTTC. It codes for CASTTSGTGGRETQYF.

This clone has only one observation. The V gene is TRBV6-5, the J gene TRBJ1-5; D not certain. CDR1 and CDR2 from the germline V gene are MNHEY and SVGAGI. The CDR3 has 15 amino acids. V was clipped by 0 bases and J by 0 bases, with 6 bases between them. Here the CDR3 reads CASSYSGSSNQPQHF. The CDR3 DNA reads TGTGCCAGCAGTTACTCAGGGAGTAGCAATCAGCCCCAGCATTTT.

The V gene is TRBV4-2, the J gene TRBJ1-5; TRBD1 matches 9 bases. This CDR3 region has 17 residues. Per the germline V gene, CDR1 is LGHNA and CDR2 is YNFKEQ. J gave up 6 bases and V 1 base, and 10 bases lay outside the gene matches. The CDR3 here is CASSQGGDRVWSQPQHF. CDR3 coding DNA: TGTGCCAGCAGCCAAGGCGGGGACAGGGTTTGGAGTCAGCCCCAGCATTTT.

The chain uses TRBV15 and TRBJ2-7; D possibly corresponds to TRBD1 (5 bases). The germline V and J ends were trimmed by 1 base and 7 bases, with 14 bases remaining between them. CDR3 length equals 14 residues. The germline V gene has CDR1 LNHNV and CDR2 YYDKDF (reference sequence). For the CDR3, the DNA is TGTGCCACCAGCAGAGGGGGCACAGACCGTGAGCAGTACGTC. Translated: CATSRGGTDREQYV.

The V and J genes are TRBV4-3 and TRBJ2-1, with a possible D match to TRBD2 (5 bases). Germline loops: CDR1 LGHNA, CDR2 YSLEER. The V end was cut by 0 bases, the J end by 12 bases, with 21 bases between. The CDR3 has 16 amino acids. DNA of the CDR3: TGCGCCAGCAGCCAAGATCCGGGATCCTACCGACCGGGGCAGTTCTTC. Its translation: CASSQDPGSYRPGQFF.

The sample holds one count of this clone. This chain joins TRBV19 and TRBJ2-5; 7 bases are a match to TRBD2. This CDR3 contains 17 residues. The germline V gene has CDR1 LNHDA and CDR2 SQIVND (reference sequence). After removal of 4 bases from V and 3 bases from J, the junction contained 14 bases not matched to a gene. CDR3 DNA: TGTGCCAGTAGTACTGGAGCGGGATGGTTGGGAAAAGAGACCCAGTACTTC. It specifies CASSTGAGWLGKETQYF. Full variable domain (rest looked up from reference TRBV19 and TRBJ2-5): DGGITQSPKYLFRKEGQNVTLSCEQNLNHDAMYWYRQDPGQGLRLIYYSQIVNDFQKGDIAEGYSVSREKKESFPLTVTSAQKNPTAFYLCASSTGAGWLGKETQYFGPGTRLLVL.

The CDR3 DNA is TGCGCCAGCAGCTCCCTCGGAGGCACCGGGGAGCTGTTTTTT. It is translated as CASSSLGGTGELFF. The chain joins TRBV5-1 to TRBJ2-2; possible D gene TRBD2, 5 bases. Trimming cost V 3 bases and J 4 bases, with 10 bases left between them. The CDR3 consists of 14 residues. The germline CDR1 and CDR2 sequences are SGHRS and YFSETQ. The full variable domain, in which reference TRBV5-1 and TRBJ2-2 provide the parts outside the CDR3, is KAGVTQTPRYLIKTRGQQVTLSCSPISGHRSVSWYQQTPGQGLQFLFEYFSETQRNKGNFPGRFSGRQFSNSRSEMNVSTLELGDSALYLCASSSLGGTGELFFGEGSRLTVL.